The TCR beta chain under discussion was sequenced for a study of T-cell reconstitution after alpha-beta-depleted transplantation in children. The study, taken as a whole, reports: Roughly two months post-transplant, alpha-beta T cells reportedly originated from several hundred graft clones that had expanded. Surviving recipient T cells and thymic progenitors underlay high day-60 TCRbeta diversity in some patients. Counts and diversity of T cells one year after transplant came mostly from newly produced T cells.

This clonotype came up a few times. Its specificity is not known. Unique molecular identifiers were built into the TCRbeta library. MiXCR was run by TCRdb on the PCR reads, yielding one entry per CDR3 protein. Counted here are over 80,000 distinct CDR3 sequences, under 25% occurring once; the ten biggest clones make up around a fifth. This CDR3 has 16 amino acids. Looked up from germline, CDR1 is DFQATT and CDR2 is SNEGSKA (reference sequence). The V and J ends lost 3 bases and 9 bases, in that order; junction bases with no gene match: 14. Sequenced material: PBMCs, taken before TCRalphabeta/CD19-depleted stem cell transplant. The chain has TRBV20-1 and TRBJ2-1, with 10 bases lining up with TRBD2. The TCR originated in a boy younger than 10 with acute lymphoblastic leukemia, due to receive a stem cell transplant. The DNA of the CDR3 is TGCAGTGCTAGGTGGGCTAGCGGGAGCGTGAGTGGTGAGCAGTTCTTC. Protein product: CSARWASGSVSGEQFF.